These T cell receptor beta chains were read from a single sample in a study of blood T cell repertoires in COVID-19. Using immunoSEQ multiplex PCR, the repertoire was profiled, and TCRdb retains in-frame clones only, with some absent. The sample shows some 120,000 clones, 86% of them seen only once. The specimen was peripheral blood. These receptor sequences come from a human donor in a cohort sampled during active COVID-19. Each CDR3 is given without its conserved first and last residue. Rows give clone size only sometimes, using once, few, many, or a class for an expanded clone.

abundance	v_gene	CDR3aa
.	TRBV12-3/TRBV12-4	ASYSSGTGELF
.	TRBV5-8	ASSRRAVPRTDTQY
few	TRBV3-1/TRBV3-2	ASSQEGTSGSYEQY
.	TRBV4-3	ASSQDRGSTDTQY
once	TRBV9	ASTPGENYGYT
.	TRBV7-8	ASSPQAGGGYEQY
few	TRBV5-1	ASSLALPGQGRRTEAF
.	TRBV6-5	ASSFGNTEAF
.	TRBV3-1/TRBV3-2	ASSQEGAREGPYEQY
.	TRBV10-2	ASSEIERYGYT
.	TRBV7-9	ASSFRDRFPDNEQF
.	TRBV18	ASSPPGTSGYNEQF
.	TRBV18	ASSPEAQKLF
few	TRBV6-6	ASRGLAGGGDYEQY
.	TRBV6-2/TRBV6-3	ASSGTSTGELF
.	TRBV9	ASSAAGGRLNTEAF
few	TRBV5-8	ASSAGTGPGLF
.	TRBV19	ASSIEVLAKNIQY
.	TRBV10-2	ASRNLLAGTSNEQF
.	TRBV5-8	ASSLQAGGSYNEQF
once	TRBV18	ASSPFLGASGTDTQY
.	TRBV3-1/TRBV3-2	ASSQFRDSDSYNEQF
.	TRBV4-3	ASSQVLAYNEQF
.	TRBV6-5	ASSLWTGDEQY
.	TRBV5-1	ASSMRGDSYEQY
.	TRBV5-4	ASSVYRVQSSYEQY
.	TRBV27	ATSAGPRGEQF
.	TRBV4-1	ASSQDRRGLAGSYEQY
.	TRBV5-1	ASSRDTDLYEQY
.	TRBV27	ASTGLAGYNEQF
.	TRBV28	ASGAPGYEQY
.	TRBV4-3	ASSPTDRGLARELF
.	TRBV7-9	ASSFSQRRDRDSGYT
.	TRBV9	ASSARLASQETQY
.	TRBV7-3	ASSSIKGIREDTQY
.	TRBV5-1	ASTSGQSSYNEQF
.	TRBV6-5	ASTRGGSNQPQH